This T cell receptor beta chain came from a study of radiation and T cells in renal cell carcinoma. TCRdb's table, derived via immunoSEQ multiplex PCR, lists solely in-frame clones and lacks some. The sample shows 130,000 to 150,000 clones, 88% of them seen only once. Stated time point: baseline pretreatment blood. This sample's treatment: 15 Gy SBRT to primary tumor, nephrectomy 4 weeks later. The CDR3 runs to 12 residues. V lost 8 bases and J 6 bases, leaving 13 bases between the germline ends. Germline V CDR1 and CDR2: MDHEN, SYDVKM. The V gene is TRBV28, the J gene TRBJ2-5; possibly TRBD1 for D (6 bases). The sequence came from a woman aged 70 to 79 with renal cell carcinoma. The material was blood, obtained from a patient whose treatment included radiotherapy and nephrectomy. CDR3 sequence: CASRQGIQTQYF. The CDR3 region has the DNA TGTGCCAGCCGCCAGGGGATTCAGACCCAGTACTTC.